The TCR beta chain described here comes from a study of blood T cell repertoires in COVID-19. Study overall: The United States, Italy and Spain supplied acute and convalescent COVID-19 samples.

Libraries were prepared by immunoSEQ multiplex PCR; TCRdb keeps only in-frame clonotypes and omits some of them. The profile shows around 110,000 clones, over 70% of them singletons. Germline CDR1 and CDR2: MGHRA and YSYEKL. The V gene end was trimmed by 3 bases and the J gene end by 5 bases; junction bases not matched to a gene: 9. This CDR3 is built from 15 residues. The receptor's source is a human donor with acute or convalescent COVID-19. The donor label of this sample is uncertain. Source material: peripheral blood. The J gene is TRBJ1-1, the V gene TRBV4-1; 7 nucleotides match TRBD1. For the CDR3, the DNA is TGCGCCAGCAGCCAGACAGGGCTAGTTACTACTGAAGCTTTCTTT. Protein sequence: CASSQTGLVTTEAFF.